The T cell receptor (beta chain) described here comes from a study of blood T cell repertoires in COVID-19. Study at large: T cells, B-cell-depleted T cells, or PBMCs supplied cDNA or gDNA.

Authors' analysis steps: Reference gene primer amplification in the assay estimated nucleated cell counts. TCRdb keeps only in-frame clones here, not all; method: immunoSEQ multiplex PCR. V, J and clone size are taken as reported in that table, and D and trimming were inferred from the DNA itself. This repertoire shows fewer than 65,000 clones, over 75% found once; its top ten account for roughly 7.2%. This receptor was identified in a man between 60 and 70 years old with acute or convalescent COVID-19. The specimen was peripheral blood.

The CDR3 loop reads CASSIGTGGEAFF. CDR3 nucleotides: TGTGCCAGTAGTATTGGGACAGGGGGGGAAGCTTTCTTT. The chain combines TRBV19 with TRBJ1-1; 11 nucleotides match TRBD1. CDR1 LNHDA and CDR2 SQIVND come from the germline V gene (reference sequence). The J segment lost 8 bases and the V segment lost 3 bases, leaving 2 bases of the junction unmatched. The CDR3 has 13 amino acids.